There are many counts of the clone carrying this TCR beta chain. No antigen is known for it. MiXCR was run by TCRdb on the 5' RACE reads, yielding one entry per CDR3 protein. The profile covers roughly 400,000 distinct CDR3 sequences, with roughly 18% appearing a single time and about 22% taken by the ten largest. These data belong to a study of T-cell memory formation after mild COVID-19. About the research overall: Most TCR clusters belonged to a single donor. Study findings and constraints: Some SARS-CoV-2-responding clones were already detected in memory before infection. Clones contracting day 15 to 85 were balanced CD4/CD8; later expanders leaned CD4+. Contracting CD4+ clones sat mainly in CM and EM; CD8+ in EMRA.

The CDR3 runs 15 residues. After removal of 4 bases from V and 4 bases from J, the junction contained 8 bases not matched to a gene. In germline, CDR1 is LGHNA, CDR2 YNFKEQ. This clonotype was sampled from a young man who had mild COVID-19 (a few samples of this study predate the infection). Cell type and time point are not known. Sequencing used PBMCs or a T cell subset sorted from them (not recorded which). This sequence joins TRBV4-2 and TRBJ2-3, with 7 bases fitting TRBD2. CDR3 protein: CASSPPPGLPDTQYF. The CDR3 bases are TGTGCCAGCAGCCCACCTCCGGGACTACCAGATACGCAGTATTTT.